The entry below gives a single T cell receptor (beta chain) sequence along with its context. Its antigen is unknown. This sample's time point: patch test 2, 6 weeks after DPC sensitization. Described treatment: therapeutic diphenylcyclopropenone sensitization with weekly scalp DPC. This entry belongs to a study of human T cells and chemical hapten exposure. Study-wide points: Versus controls, expanded TCRs had significantly more large CDR3 similarity clusters.

Trimming removed 2 bases at V and 1 base at J, with 4 bases between. The CDR3 consists of 13 residues. Per the germline V gene, CDR1 is KGHDR and CDR2 is SFDVKD. For the library, individual cDNA molecules each received unique molecular identifiers. TCRdb re-called the RACE reads with MiXCR, one entry per CDR3 protein. The table records more than 110,000 distinct CDR3 sequences, about 11% of them present only once. The TCR comes from a woman between 45 and 60 years old with alopecia areata. Some clones in this sample may be carry-over from other donors' samples. This chain links TRBV24-1 with TRBJ1-1; unclear D gene. The sequenced sample was whole blood, obtained in connection with sensitization to the hapten diphenylcyclopropenone (DPC). CDR3 sequence: CATSDYRNTEAFF. CDR3 DNA: TGTGCCACCAGTGATTACAGGAACACTGAAGCTTTCTTT.